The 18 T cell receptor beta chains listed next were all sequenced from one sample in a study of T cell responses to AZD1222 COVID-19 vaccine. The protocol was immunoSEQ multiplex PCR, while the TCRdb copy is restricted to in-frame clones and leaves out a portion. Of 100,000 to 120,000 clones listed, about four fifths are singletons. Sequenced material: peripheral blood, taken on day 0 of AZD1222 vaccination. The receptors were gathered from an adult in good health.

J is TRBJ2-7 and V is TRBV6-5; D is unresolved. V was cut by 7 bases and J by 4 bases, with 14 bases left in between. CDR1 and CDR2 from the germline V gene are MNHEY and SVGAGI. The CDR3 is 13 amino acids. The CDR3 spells CASTHLSGYEQYF. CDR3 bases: TGTGCCAGCACGCACCTGAGTGGGTACGAGCAGTACTTC.

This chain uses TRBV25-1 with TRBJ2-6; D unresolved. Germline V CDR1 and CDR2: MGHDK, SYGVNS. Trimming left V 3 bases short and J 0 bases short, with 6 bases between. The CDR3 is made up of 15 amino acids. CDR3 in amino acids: CASSDLGSGANVLTF. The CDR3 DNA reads TGTGCCAGCAGTGATCTCGGCTCTGGGGCCAACGTCCTGACTTTC.

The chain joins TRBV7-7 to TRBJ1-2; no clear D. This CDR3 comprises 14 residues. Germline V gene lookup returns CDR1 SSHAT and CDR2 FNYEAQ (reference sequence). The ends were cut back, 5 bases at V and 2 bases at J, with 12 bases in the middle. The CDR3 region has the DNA TGTGCCAGCAGCCCCACTAAAAACAACTATGGCTACACCTTC. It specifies CASSPTKNNYGYTF.

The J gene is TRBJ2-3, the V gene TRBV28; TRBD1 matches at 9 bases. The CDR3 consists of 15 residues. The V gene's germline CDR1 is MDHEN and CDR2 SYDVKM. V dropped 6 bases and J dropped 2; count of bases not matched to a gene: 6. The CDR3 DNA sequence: TGTGCCAGCAGGCCCGGGACAGGGTTCACAGATACGCAGTATTTT. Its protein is CASRPGTGFTDTQYF. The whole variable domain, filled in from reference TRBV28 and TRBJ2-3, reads DVKVTQSSRYLVKRTGEKVFLECVQDMDHENMFWYRQDPGLGLRLIYFSYDVKMKEKGDIPEGYSVSREKKERFSLILESASTNQTSMYLCASRPGTGFTDTQYFGPGTRLTVL.

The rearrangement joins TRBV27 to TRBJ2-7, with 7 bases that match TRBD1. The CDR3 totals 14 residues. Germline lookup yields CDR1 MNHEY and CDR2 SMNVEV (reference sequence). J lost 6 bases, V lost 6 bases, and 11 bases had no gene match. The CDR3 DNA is TGTGCCAGCAGGCCCAACAGGGGTGGCGGCGAGCAGTACTTC. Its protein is CASRPNRGGGEQYF.

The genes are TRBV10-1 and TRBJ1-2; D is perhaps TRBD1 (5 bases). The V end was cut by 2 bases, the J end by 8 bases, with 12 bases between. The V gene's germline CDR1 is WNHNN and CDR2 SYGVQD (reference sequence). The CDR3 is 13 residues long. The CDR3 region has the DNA TGCGCCAGCAGTGAGAGTAGGGGAGGGGGCTACACCTTC. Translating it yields CASSESRGGGYTF.

CDR3 loop: CASSLGGARTEAFF. As DNA, the CDR3 is TGTGCCAGCAGCTTAGGAGGCGCTCGGACTGAAGCTTTCTTT. The chain is built from TRBV7-2 and TRBJ1-1, with D unresolved. The V and J ends lost 1 base and 5 bases respectively, with 11 bases between them. Germline CDR1 and CDR2: SGHTA and FQGNSA. The CDR3 sequence is 14 residues long.

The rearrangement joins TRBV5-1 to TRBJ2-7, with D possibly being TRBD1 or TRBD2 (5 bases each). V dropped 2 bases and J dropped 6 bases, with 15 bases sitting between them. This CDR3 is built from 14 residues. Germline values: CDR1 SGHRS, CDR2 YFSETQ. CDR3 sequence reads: CASSFYGTSPEQYF. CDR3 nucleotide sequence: TGCGCCAGCAGCTTTTATGGGACCTCACCCGAGCAGTACTTC. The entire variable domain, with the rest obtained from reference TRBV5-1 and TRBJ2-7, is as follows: KAGVTQTPRYLIKTRGQQVTLSCSPISGHRSVSWYQQTPGQGLQFLFEYFSETQRNKGNFPGRFSGRQFSNSRSEMNVSTLELGDSALYLCASSFYGTSPEQYFGPGTRLTVT.

The CDR3 is CASSQGDRGLGGYTF. The CDR3 DNA follows: TGCGCCAGCAGCCAAGGGGACAGGGGGCTCGGAGGCTACACCTTC. The genes are TRBV4-3 and TRBJ1-2; 12 bases line up with TRBD1. Trimming at V came to 1 base and at J to 8 bases, leaving 5 bases not matched to a gene. CDR1 LGHNA and CDR2 YSLEER come from the germline V gene. The CDR3 loop spans 15 amino acids.

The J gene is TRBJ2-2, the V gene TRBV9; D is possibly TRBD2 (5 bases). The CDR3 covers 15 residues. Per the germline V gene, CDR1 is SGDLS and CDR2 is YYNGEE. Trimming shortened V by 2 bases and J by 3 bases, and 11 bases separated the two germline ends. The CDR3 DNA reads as TGTGCCAGCAGCGTTGTCCCCGGGGACACCGGGGAGCTGTTTTTT. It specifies CASSVVPGDTGELFF.

CDR3 amino acids: CASSRLGSSGYTF. The CDR3, as DNA: TGTGCCAGCAGCCGGTTGGGGAGCAGTGGCTACACCTTC. This sequence joins TRBV5-8 and TRBJ1-2, with D uncertain. The CDR3 extends over 13 amino acids. Per germline, CDR1 SGHTS and CDR2 YDEGEE. Trimming cost V 4 bases and J 7 bases, with 14 bases left between them. Full variable domain (remainder filled in from reference TRBV5-8 and TRBJ1-2): EAGVTQSPTHLIKTRGQQATLRCSPISGHTSVYWYQQALGLGLQFLLWYDEGEERNRGNFPPRFSGRQFPNYSSELNVNALELEDSALYLCASSRLGSSGYTFGSGTRLTVV.

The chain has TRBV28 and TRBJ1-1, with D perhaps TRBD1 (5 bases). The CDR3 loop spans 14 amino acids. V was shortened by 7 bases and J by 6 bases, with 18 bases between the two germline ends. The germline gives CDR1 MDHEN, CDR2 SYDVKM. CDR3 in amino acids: CASISSGGYAEAFF. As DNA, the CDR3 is TGTGCCAGCATAAGTTCGGGGGGTTACGCTGAAGCTTTCTTT.

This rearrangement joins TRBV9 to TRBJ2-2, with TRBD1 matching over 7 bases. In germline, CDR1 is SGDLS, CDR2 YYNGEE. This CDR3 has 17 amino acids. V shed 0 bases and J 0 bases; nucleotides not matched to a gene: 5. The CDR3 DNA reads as TGTGCCAGCAGCGTAGCTCTCCAGGGGGCGAACACCGGGGAGCTGTTTTTT. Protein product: CASSVALQGANTGELFF.

This chain's CDR3 is CASRWEDLRNQPQHF. DNA of the CDR3: TGTGCCAGCAGGTGGGAGGATTTACGGAATCAGCCCCAGCATTTT. This chain joins TRBV28 and TRBJ1-5; no clear D gene. The CDR3 is made up of 15 amino acids. Trimming shortened V by 6 bases and J by 4 bases, and 16 bases separated the two germline ends. Germline V CDR1 and CDR2: MDHEN, SYDVKM. Full variable domain (missing parts from reference TRBV28 and TRBJ1-5): DVKVTQSSRYLVKRTGEKVFLECVQDMDHENMFWYRQDPGLGLRLIYFSYDVKMKEKGDIPEGYSVSREKKERFSLILESASTNQTSMYLCASRWEDLRNQPQHFGDGTRLSIL.

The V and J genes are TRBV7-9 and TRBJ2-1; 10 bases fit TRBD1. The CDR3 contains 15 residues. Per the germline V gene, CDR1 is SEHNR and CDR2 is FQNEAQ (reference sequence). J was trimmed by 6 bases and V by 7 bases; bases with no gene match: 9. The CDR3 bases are TGTGCCAGCACCCTGGGGGACAGGGGCGCCAATGAGCAGTTCTTC. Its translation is CASTLGDRGANEQFF. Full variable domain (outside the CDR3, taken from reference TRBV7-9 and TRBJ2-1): DTGVSQNPRHKITKRGQNVTFRCDPISEHNRLYWYRQTLGQGPEFLTYFQNEAQLEKSRLLSDRFSAERPKGSFSTLEIQRTEQGDSAMYLCASTLGDRGANEQFFGPGTRLTVL.

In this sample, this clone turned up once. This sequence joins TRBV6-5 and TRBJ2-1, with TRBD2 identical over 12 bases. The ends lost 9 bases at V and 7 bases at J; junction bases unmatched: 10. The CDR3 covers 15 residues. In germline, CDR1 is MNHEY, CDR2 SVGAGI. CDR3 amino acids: CASRTSGTSFNEQFF. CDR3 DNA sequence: TGTGCCAGTCGGACTAGCGGGACTTCATTTAATGAGCAGTTCTTC.

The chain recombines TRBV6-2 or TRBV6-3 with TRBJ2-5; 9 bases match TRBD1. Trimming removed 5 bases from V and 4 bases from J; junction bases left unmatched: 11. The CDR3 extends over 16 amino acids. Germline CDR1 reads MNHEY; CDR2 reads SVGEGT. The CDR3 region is CASSTNRGLFGETQYF. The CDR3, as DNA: TGTGCCAGCAGTACCAACAGGGGGCTTTTTGGAGAGACCCAGTACTTC.

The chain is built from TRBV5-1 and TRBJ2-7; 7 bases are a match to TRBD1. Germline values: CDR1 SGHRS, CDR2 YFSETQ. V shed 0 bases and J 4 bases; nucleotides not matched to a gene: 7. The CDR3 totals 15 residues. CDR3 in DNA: TGCGCCAGCAGCTTGGTGACAGGGAAGGAGTACGAGCAGTACTTC. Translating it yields CASSLVTGKEYEQYF. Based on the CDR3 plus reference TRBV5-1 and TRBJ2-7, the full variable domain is KAGVTQTPRYLIKTRGQQVTLSCSPISGHRSVSWYQQTPGQGLQFLFEYFSETQRNKGNFPGRFSGRQFSNSRSEMNVSTLELGDSALYLCASSLVTGKEYEQYFGPGTRLTVT.